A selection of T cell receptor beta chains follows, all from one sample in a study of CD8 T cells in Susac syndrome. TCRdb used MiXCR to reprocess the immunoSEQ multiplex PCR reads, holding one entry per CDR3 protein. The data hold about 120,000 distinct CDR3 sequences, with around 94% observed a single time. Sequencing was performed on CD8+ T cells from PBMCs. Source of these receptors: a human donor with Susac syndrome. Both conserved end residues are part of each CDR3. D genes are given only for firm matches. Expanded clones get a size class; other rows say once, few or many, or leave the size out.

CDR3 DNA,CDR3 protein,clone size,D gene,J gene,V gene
TGCAGCGGATCGGGAGACTATGGCTACACCTTC,CSGSGDYGYTF,NA,NA,TRBJ1-2,TRBV29-1
TGCAGCGTGGCAGGGCCTCACTCCTACGAGCAGTACTTC,CSVAGPHSYEQYF,NA,NA,TRBJ2-7,TRBV29-1
TGCAGCGTTGTACGGGACACTGAAGCTTTCTTT,CSVVRDTEAFF,NA,NA,TRBJ1-1,TRBV29-1
TGCAGCGTTCAGGGTAACACCGGGGAGCTGTTTTTT,CSVQGNTGELFF,NA,NA,TRBJ2-2,TRBV29-1
TGCGCCAGCAGCCAGGACTACCTCGCGGGGGTTACAGATACGCAGTATTTT,CASSQDYLAGVTDTQYF,NA,TRBD2,TRBJ2-3,TRBV4-3
TGTGCCAGCAGTTACGGAGGCAGCCAGCATTTT,CASSYGGSQHF,NA,NA,TRBJ1-5,TRBV6-5
TGCGCCAGCAGCTTGGGGACTAGCGGGGGGGCTGGCAATGAGCAGTTCTTC,CASSLGTSGGAGNEQFF,NA,TRBD2,TRBJ2-1,TRBV5-1
TGTGCCAGCAGTTGGGCAGGGTACAATGAGCAGTTCTTC,CASSWAGYNEQFF,NA,NA,TRBJ2-1,TRBV12-3/TRBV12-4
TGCAGCGTTGAGTGGAGGGGGCTAGTTGGGGCAAGCTATGGCTACACCTTC,CSVEWRGLVGASYGYTF,NA,TRBD1,TRBJ1-2,TRBV29-1
TGCGCCAGCAGCCAAGTCGGGGTTGGGGACTCCTACGAGCAGTACTTC,CASSQVGVGDSYEQYF,NA,NA,TRBJ2-7,TRBV4-1
TGCAGTGCTAGAGTTCCAGCGGGGGGCACAGATACGCAGTATTTT,CSARVPAGGTDTQYF,NA,TRBD2,TRBJ2-3,TRBV20-1
TGCAGAGCTGACAACGGGACAGGATCCTACAATGAGCAGTTCTTC,CRADNGTGSYNEQFF,NA,TRBD1,TRBJ2-1,TRBV29-1
TGTGCCAGCAGCGCCCCATTGACTAGCGGGGGGGCACCAGATACGCAGTATTTT,CASSAPLTSGGAPDTQYF,NA,TRBD2,TRBJ2-3,TRBV9
TGTGCCAGCAGCTACACAAGGGCGAGTGAGACCCAGTACTTC,CASSYTRASETQYF,NA,NA,TRBJ2-5,TRBV6-2/TRBV6-3
TGTGCCAGCAGTGACTCGATTGGCGGGGGTAGCACAGATACGCAGTATTTT,CASSDSIGGGSTDTQYF,NA,TRBD2,TRBJ2-3,TRBV6-4
TGTGCCAGCAGCTTAACCCAGGGGTACTACAATGAGCAGTTCTTC,CASSLTQGYYNEQFF,few,NA,TRBJ2-1,TRBV7-9
TGCGCCAGCAGCCAAGATATGGTAACCTACGAGCAGTACTTC,CASSQDMVTYEQYF,NA,NA,TRBJ2-7,TRBV4-1
TGTGCCAGTAGTATGGCGGCTGACAGTCGGTATGGCTACACCTTC,CASSMAADSRYGYTF,NA,NA,TRBJ1-2,TRBV19
TGTGCCACCAGTGGACAGGGTCCCCTCTACACCTTC,CATSGQGPLYTF,once,TRBD1,TRBJ1-2,TRBV15
TGTGCCAGCAGTCCCTACAGGGAACATGCTTACAATGAGCAGTTCTTC,CASSPYREHAYNEQFF,NA,NA,TRBJ2-1,TRBV6-1
TGTGCCAGCTCCCCCGACAGGGAAGTAGGAGAGACCCAGTACTTC,CASSPDREVGETQYF,NA,TRBD1,TRBJ2-5,TRBV18
TGCAGTGCTAGCAACAGCCCTGAAGCTTTCTTT,CSASNSPEAFF,NA,NA,TRBJ1-1,TRBV20-1
TGTGCCAGCAGACTAACGGGACCATCGTACCAAGAGACCCAGTACTTC,CASRLTGPSYQETQYF,few,NA,TRBJ2-5,TRBV6-1
TGCAGTGCTAGCTCATCGGCGACTAATGAAAAACTGTTTTTT,CSASSSATNEKLFF,once,NA,TRBJ1-4,TRBV20-1
TGTGCCAGCAGTTACGGGCCGGGTGCTCGGAATGAGCAGTTCTTC,CASSYGPGARNEQFF,NA,NA,TRBJ2-1,TRBV27
TGTGCCAGTAGTATAGAGAGCGGGGGACTATACAATGAGCAGTTCTTC,CASSIESGGLYNEQFF,NA,TRBD2,TRBJ2-1,TRBV19
TGTGCCAGCAGCTCACCGGGGGGCTCGAGCTCTGGGGCCAACGTCCTGACTTTC,CASSSPGGSSSGANVLTF,NA,NA,TRBJ2-6,TRBV9
TGTGCCAGCAGCTTGGCTAATTCACCCCTCCACTTT,CASSLANSPLHF,NA,NA,TRBJ1-6,TRBV11-2
TGCAGCGTTGGAAGCAGGGCCTACAATGAGCAGTTCTTC,CSVGSRAYNEQFF,NA,NA,TRBJ2-1,TRBV29-1
TGTGCCAGCAGCTTAGGGACAGGTGGGGCCAATCAGCCCCAGCATTTT,CASSLGTGGANQPQHF,NA,NA,TRBJ1-5,TRBV13
TGCGCCAGCAGCTTGGCGGGGTACGGGGCCAACGTCCTGACTTTC,CASSLAGYGANVLTF,NA,NA,TRBJ2-6,TRBV5-1
TGTGCCAGCAGGGCCATCGGAGAAGAGACCCAGTACTTC,CASRAIGEETQYF,once,NA,TRBJ2-5,TRBV2
TGCAGCGTTGACGGCGGGCCTTTGACGTCCTACAATGAGCAGTTCTTC,CSVDGGPLTSYNEQFF,NA,NA,TRBJ2-1,TRBV29-1
TGTGCCAGCAGTTACTCGAGGGTCTTCCTCCATACAGAGCCCGTGTACTTC,CASSYSRVFLHTEPVYF,NA,NA,TRBJ2-7,TRBV6-5
TGCAGTGCTAGATCCCAGGGGGCAGAAGAAAAACTGTTTTTT,CSARSQGAEEKLFF,NA,TRBD1,TRBJ1-4,TRBV20-1
TGTGCCAGCAGTGAGGCCAGGGGGTTCTACGAGCAGTACTTC,CASSEARGFYEQYF,NA,TRBD1,TRBJ2-7,TRBV6-1
TGTGCCAGCAGCTTTCTAGCCATTGAAAGCACAGATACGCAGTATTTT,CASSFLAIESTDTQYF,NA,NA,TRBJ2-3,TRBV7-9
TGTGCCAGCAGCTTAGAGGAGGGTACAGATACGCAGTATTTT,CASSLEEGTDTQYF,NA,NA,TRBJ2-3,TRBV13
TGTGCCAGCAGTGCCTACGGGAATTCGGCCCTCCACTTT,CASSAYGNSALHF,NA,NA,TRBJ1-6,TRBV2
TGTGCCACCAGTGATCATCCGGGGAGGGGCGAGCGCAGGAATGAGCAGTTCTTC,CATSDHPGRGERRNEQFF,once,TRBD2,TRBJ2-1,TRBV24-1
TGCAGTGCTAGAGAGCATAAGGAATATGGCTACACCTTC,CSAREHKEYGYTF,NA,NA,TRBJ1-2,TRBV20-1
TGTGCCAGCAGCAACCCCACGGCCAGGGTGAGGGACACTGAAGCTTTCTTT,CASSNPTARVRDTEAFF,NA,NA,TRBJ1-1,TRBV7-9
TGCAGTGCCGCCCCCCCTGGCGATCGTGTCACAGATACGCAGTATTTT,CSAAPPGDRVTDTQYF,NA,NA,TRBJ2-3,TRBV20-1
TGTGCCAGCAGTGCGTTAGGGACAGGGATCGTCAATGAGCAGTTCTTC,CASSALGTGIVNEQFF,NA,TRBD1,TRBJ2-1,TRBV6-1
TGTGCCAGCAGCCAAACCGGGACAGACTATGGCTACACCTTC,CASSQTGTDYGYTF,NA,TRBD1,TRBJ1-2,TRBV4-2
TGCGCCAGCAGCCACCCCGGGACAGGCTCCTACGAGCAGTACTTC,CASSHPGTGSYEQYF,NA,TRBD1,TRBJ2-7,TRBV4-1
TGTGCCAGGGATGGGACAGTTATAGATCACGAGCAGTACTTC,CARDGTVIDHEQYF,NA,TRBD1,TRBJ2-7,TRBV6-7
TGTGCCAGCAGCCACGCAGGGGGGAACACTGAAGCTTTCTTT,CASSHAGGNTEAFF,NA,TRBD1,TRBJ1-1,TRBV4-2
TGTGCCAGCAGCTTAGAACTAGCGGGGAGGGAGACCCAGTACTTC,CASSLELAGRETQYF,NA,TRBD2,TRBJ2-5,TRBV11-2
TGCGCCAGCGGCCGGGACAGTGGGACCTTAGAGACCCAGTACTTC,CASGRDSGTLETQYF,NA,TRBD1,TRBJ2-5,TRBV10-2
TGTGCCAGCAGTTACCTAGGGACAGGGGCGCAAGAGACCCAGTACTTC,CASSYLGTGAQETQYF,NA,TRBD1,TRBJ2-5,TRBV6-6
TGCAGCGTTTGGGGGACAGACATCAACGAGCAGTACTTC,CSVWGTDINEQYF,NA,TRBD1,TRBJ2-7,TRBV29-1